The T cell receptor beta chain described here comes from a study of blood T cells in healthy people across ages. The study's findings and limits: Donor CMV status, an unknown factor, possibly confounded changes in expanded clonotypes.

The use of a sample-barcoded 5' primer and a J-beta primer mix characterized a second PCR of 7 to 11 cycles. In TCRdb, the 5' RACE reads were re-called with MiXCR into one record per CDR3 protein. The sample consists of around 1,500,000 distinct CDR3 sequences, around 42% of them appearing once. Of note for this clonotype: Antigen unknown.

The TCR originated in a woman younger than 30 in good health. Sequencing used blood.

This chain's CDR3 is CASNGPGFMEQYF. The CDR3 DNA reads as TGCGCCAGCAACGGCCCCGGATTCATGGAGCAGTACTTC. The chain uses TRBV5-1 and TRBJ2-4; D uncertain. Germline CDR1 and CDR2: SGHRS and YFSETQ. There are 13 residues in the CDR3. The V gene lost 6 bases and the J gene lost 13 bases, with 20 bases spanning the gap.